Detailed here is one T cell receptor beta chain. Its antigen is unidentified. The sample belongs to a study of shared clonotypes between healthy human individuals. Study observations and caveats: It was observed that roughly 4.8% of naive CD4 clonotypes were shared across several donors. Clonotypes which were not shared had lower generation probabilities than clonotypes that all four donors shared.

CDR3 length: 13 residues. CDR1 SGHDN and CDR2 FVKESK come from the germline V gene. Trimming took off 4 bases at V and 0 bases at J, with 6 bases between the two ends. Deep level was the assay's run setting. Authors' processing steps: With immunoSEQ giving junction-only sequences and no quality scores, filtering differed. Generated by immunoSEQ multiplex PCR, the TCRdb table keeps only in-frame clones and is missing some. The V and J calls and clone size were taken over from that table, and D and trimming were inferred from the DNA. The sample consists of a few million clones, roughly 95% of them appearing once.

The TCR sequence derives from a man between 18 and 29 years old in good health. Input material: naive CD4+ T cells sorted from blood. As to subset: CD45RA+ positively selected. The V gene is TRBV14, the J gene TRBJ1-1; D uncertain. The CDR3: CASSPNMNTEAFF. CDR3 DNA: TGTGCCAGCAGCCCGAACATGAACACTGAAGCTTTCTTT.